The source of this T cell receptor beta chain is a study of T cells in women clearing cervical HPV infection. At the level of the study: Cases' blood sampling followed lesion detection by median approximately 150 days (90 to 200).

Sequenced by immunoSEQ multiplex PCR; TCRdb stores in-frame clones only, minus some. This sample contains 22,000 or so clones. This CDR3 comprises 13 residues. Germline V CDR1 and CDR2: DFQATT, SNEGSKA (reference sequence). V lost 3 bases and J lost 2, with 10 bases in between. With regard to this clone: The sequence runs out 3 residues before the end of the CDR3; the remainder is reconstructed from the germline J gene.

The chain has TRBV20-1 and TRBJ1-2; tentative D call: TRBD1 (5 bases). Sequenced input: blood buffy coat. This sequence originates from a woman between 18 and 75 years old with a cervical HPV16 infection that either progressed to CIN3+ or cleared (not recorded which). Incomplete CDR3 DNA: TGCAGTGCTAGGGGGCAGGGCAACTATGGC. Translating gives CSARGQGNYG. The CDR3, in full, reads CSARGQGNYGYTF.